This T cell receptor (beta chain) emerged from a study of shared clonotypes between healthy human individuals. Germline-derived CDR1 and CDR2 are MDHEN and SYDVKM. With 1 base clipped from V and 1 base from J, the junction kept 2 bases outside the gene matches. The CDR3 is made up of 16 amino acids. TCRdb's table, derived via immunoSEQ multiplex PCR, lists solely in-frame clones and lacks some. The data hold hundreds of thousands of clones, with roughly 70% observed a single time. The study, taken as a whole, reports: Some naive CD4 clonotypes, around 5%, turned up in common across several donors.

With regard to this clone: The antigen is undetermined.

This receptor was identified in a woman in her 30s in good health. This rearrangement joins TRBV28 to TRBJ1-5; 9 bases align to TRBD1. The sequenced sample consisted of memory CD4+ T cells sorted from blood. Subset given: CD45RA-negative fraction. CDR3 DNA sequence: TGTGCCAGCAGTTTATCCGGGACAGGGAGCAATCAGCCCCAGCATTTT. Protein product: CASSLSGTGSNQPQHF.